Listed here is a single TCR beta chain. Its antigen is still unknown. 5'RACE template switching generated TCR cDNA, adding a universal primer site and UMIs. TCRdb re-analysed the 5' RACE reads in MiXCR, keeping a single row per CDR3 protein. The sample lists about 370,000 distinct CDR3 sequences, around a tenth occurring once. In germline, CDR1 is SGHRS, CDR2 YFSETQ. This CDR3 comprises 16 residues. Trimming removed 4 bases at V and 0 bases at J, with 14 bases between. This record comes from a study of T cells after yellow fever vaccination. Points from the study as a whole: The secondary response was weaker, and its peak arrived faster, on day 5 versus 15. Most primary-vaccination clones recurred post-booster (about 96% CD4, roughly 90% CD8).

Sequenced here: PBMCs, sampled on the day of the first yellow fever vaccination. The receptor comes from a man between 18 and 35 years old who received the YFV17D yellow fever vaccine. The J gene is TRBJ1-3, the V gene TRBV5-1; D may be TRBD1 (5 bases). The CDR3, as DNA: TGCGCCAGCAGCCCAGGAGACAGAGCCTCTGGAAACACCATATATTTT. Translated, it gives CASSPGDRASGNTIYF.